Described below is a single T cell receptor (beta chain) sequence and its context. Antigen: not known. PCR was performed using 60 Vbeta and 13 Jbeta primers. Profiled with immunoSEQ multiplex PCR; TCRdb holds only in-frame clones, not every one. The sample includes about 150,000 clones, about 80% of them seen just once. The sample is drawn from a study of cytomegalovirus exposure and HLA in healthy donors. General observations from the study: After further analysis at a later stage, 16,951 TCR beta sequences were associated with HLA alleles at 0.05 false discovery rate.

The specimen sequenced was PBMCs. This TCR was recovered from a man between 40 and 49 years old in good health and CMV-seropositive.

DNA for the CDR3: TGTGCCAGCAGCTCCCTCGGAGGCGGCTACGAGCAGTACTTC. Its protein is CASSSLGGGYEQYF. The chain recombines TRBV11-2 with TRBJ2-7; the D gene is possibly TRBD2 (5 bases). The germline CDR1 and CDR2 sequences are SGHAT and FQNNGV. V was shortened by 4 bases and J by 3 bases, with 13 bases between the two germline ends. The CDR3 loop spans 14 amino acids.